A single sample gave rise to the 30 T cell receptor beta chains below, sequenced in a study of blood T cell repertoires in COVID-19. TCRdb's copy holds only in-frame clones and misses some; the assay was immunoSEQ multiplex PCR. The sample shows some 180,000 clones, 84% of them seen only once. Material for sequencing was peripheral blood. These receptors were taken from a human donor in a cohort sampled during active COVID-19.

This sequence joins TRBV25-1 and TRBJ2-5; D possibly corresponds to TRBD1 (6 bases). The V end lost 5 bases, the J end lost 4 bases, and 14 bases lay between the germline ends. There are 14 residues in the CDR3. The germline V gene has CDR1 MGHDK and CDR2 SYGVNS. The CDR3 DNA is TGTGCCAGCAGTTCCAACTTAGGGGGAGAGACCCAGTACTTC. Protein product: CASSSNLGGETQYF. Variable domain in full (rest from reference TRBV25-1 and TRBJ2-5): EADIYQTPRYLVIGTGKKITLECSQTMGHDKMYWYQQDPGMELHLIHYSYGVNSTEKGDLSSESTVSRIRTEHFPLTLESARPSHTSQYLCASSSNLGGETQYFGPGTRLLVL.

At least ten counts were recorded for this clone. The gene calls are TRBV6-6 and TRBJ2-2; maybe TRBD2 (5 bases). This CDR3 has 14 residues. Germline V gene data show CDR1 as MNHNY and CDR2 as SVGAGI (reference sequence). V was trimmed by 4 bases and J by 1 base, leaving 7 bases between them. The CDR3 coding sequence is TGTGCCAGCAGTTCTGGGAGGAACACCGGGGAGCTGTTTTTT. It encodes CASSSGRNTGELFF.

The rearrangement links TRBV2 to TRBJ2-5; 11 positions match TRBD2. This CDR3 has 15 residues. With 6 bases clipped from V and 3 bases from J, the junction kept 6 bases outside the gene matches. Per the germline V gene, CDR1 is SNHLY and CDR2 is FYNNEI. The CDR3 nucleotides read TGTGCCAGCAGAAGGGTAGCGGGAGGGAAAGAGACCCAGTACTTC. This translates into CASRRVAGGKETQYF.

The gene calls are TRBV19 and TRBJ1-1; D remains ambiguous. The CDR3 sequence is 10 residues long. Germline CDR1 reads LNHDA; CDR2 reads SQIVND (reference sequence). Trimming stripped 2 bases from V and 11 bases from J, with 6 bases between. Written as DNA, the CDR3 is TGTGCCAGTAGTATACGGTCGGCTTTCTTT. This translates into CASSIRSAFF.

The J gene is TRBJ1-3, the V gene TRBV14; D is unclear. Trimming removed 4 bases from V and 4 bases from J, with 11 bases in between. Germline lookup yields CDR1 SGHDN and CDR2 FVKESK. CDR3 length: 14 residues. CDR3 loop: CASSPQRGGNTIYF. As DNA, the CDR3 is TGTGCCAGCAGCCCCCAGCGGGGAGGAAACACCATATATTTT.

The CDR3 DNA sequence: TGTGCCAGCAGTTACAGGAGCGTCTACTACAATGAGCAGTTCTTC. Amino acids: CASSYRSVYYNEQFF. This rearrangement joins TRBV6-5 to TRBJ2-1; D is unresolved. The V gene lost 2 bases and the J gene lost 3 bases, with 11 bases spanning the gap. Germline V gene data show CDR1 as MNHEY and CDR2 as SVGAGI. The CDR3 is 15 residues long.

This clone was seen more than once but under ten times. In the same sample, other DNA sequences code for this CDR3. The CDR3 loop reads CASSISGNQPQHF. In DNA form, the CDR3 reads TGTGCCAGTAGTATATCTGGCAATCAGCCCCAGCATTTT. The J gene is TRBJ1-5, the V gene TRBV19; D gene unclear. CDR3 length equals 13 residues. The germline gives CDR1 LNHDA, CDR2 SQIVND (reference sequence). V lost 2 bases and J 2 bases, leaving 4 bases between the germline ends.

As concerns this clone: Other DNA sequences in the same sample also yield this CDR3. The rearrangement joins TRBV15 to TRBJ2-5, with unresolved D. Germline V gene sequence: CDR1 LNHNV, CDR2 YYDKDF (reference sequence). The V end lost 0 bases, the J end lost 2 bases, and 4 bases lay between the germline ends. This CDR3 is built from 13 residues. The CDR3 DNA sequence: TGTGCCACCAGCAGAGATCGGCAAGAGACCCAGTACTTC. It encodes CATSRDRQETQYF.

This chain joins TRBV5-5 and TRBJ2-4, with D perhaps matching TRBD1 (8 bases). V was trimmed by 1 base and J by 5 bases, leaving 13 bases between them. Per germline, CDR1 SGHKS and CDR2 YYEKEE (reference sequence). The CDR3 consists of 15 residues. CDR3: CASSLLTGGENIQYF. CDR3 DNA sequence: TGTGCCAGCAGCTTGCTCACAGGGGGGGAAAACATTCAGTACTTC.

The chain recombines TRBV5-5 with TRBJ2-4; TRBD2 might be the D (6 bases). CDR3 length equals 16 residues. V was pared by 0 bases and J by 2 bases, with 12 bases between. Germline loops: CDR1 SGHKS, CDR2 YYEKEE (reference sequence). The CDR3 nucleotides read TGTGCCAGCAGCTTGGTGAACCTAGCGTCCAAAAACATTCAGTACTTC. Its protein is CASSLVNLASKNIQYF.

On this clone: The sample holds other DNA sequences that translate to the same CDR3. The chain couples TRBV28 to TRBJ2-7; possible D gene TRBD2, 5 bases. Between the trimmed V and J ends, which lost 2 bases and 4 bases, there was a span of 6 bases. The germline V gene has CDR1 MDHEN and CDR2 SYDVKM. The CDR3 has 12 amino acids. CDR3: CASSLEGYEQYF. For the CDR3, the DNA is TGTGCCAGCAGTTTAGAGGGATACGAGCAGTACTTC.

The chain employs TRBV28 and TRBJ2-5, with a weak D call TRBD2 (5 bases). The CDR3 covers 18 residues. Between the trimmed V and J ends, which lost 2 bases and 0 bases, there was a span of 19 bases. Germline assignment: CDR1 MDHEN and CDR2 SYDVKM. For the CDR3, the DNA is TGTGCCAGCAGTTTAGAATCAGGCGCCGGAGGATACCAAGAGACCCAGTACTTC. Translation gives CASSLESGAGGYQETQYF.

This clone came up once. Here the CDR3 DNA reads TGCGCCAGCAGCCAAGATCGATCAGGGGAGTTTAATTCACCCCTCCACTTT. Protein sequence: CASSQDRSGEFNSPLHF. The V gene is TRBV4-1, the J gene TRBJ1-6; perhaps TRBD1 as D (6 bases). The CDR3 spans 17 residues. V gave up 0 bases and J gave up 6 bases, with 15 bases separating them. Germline assignment: CDR1 MGHRA and CDR2 YSYEKL.

This clone was counted only a few times. This chain uses TRBV7-2 with TRBJ2-1, with 7 positions matching TRBD1. There are 16 residues in the CDR3. V was pared by 5 bases and J by 1 base, with 8 bases of the junction left unmatched. Germline CDR1 and CDR2: SGHTA and FQGNSA. The CDR3 nucleotides are TGTGCCAGCAGCCACCAGACAGGGTTATCCTACAATGAGCAGTTCTTC. Protein product: CASSHQTGLSYNEQFF.

The chain carries TRBV2 and TRBJ1-2; D might be TRBD1 (6 bases). The CDR3 loop spans 13 amino acids. V dropped 5 bases and J dropped 5 bases, with 12 bases sitting between them. Germline V gene sequence: CDR1 SNHLY, CDR2 FYNNEI. CDR3 coding DNA: TGTGCCAGCAGTTCCGGGACACCATATGGCTACACCTTC. Encoded protein: CASSSGTPYGYTF. Using reference TRBV2 and TRBJ1-2 for the parts outside the CDR3, the full variable domain is EPEVTQTPSHQVTQMGQEVILRCVPISNHLYFYWYRQILGQKVEFLVSFYNNEISEKSEIFDDQFSVERPDGSNFTLKIRSTKLEDSAMYFCASSSGTPYGYTFGSGTRLTVV.

The chain carries TRBV28 and TRBJ1-5; D uncertain. This CDR3 has 12 amino acids. Per the germline V gene, CDR1 is MDHEN and CDR2 is SYDVKM. Trimming removed 2 bases at V and 7 bases at J, with 6 bases between. The DNA for the CDR3 is TGTGCCAGCAGTTTACGGAGGCAGCCCCAGCATTTT. Its protein is CASSLRRQPQHF. Variable domain in full (rest from reference TRBV28 and TRBJ1-5): DVKVTQSSRYLVKRTGEKVFLECVQDMDHENMFWYRQDPGLGLRLIYFSYDVKMKEKGDIPEGYSVSREKKERFSLILESASTNQTSMYLCASSLRRQPQHFGDGTRLSIL.

V usage is TRBV7-6 and J usage is TRBJ2-2, with TRBD2 matching 15 bases. Germline V gives CDR1 SGHVS, CDR2 FNYEAQ. The V and J ends lost 4 bases and 5 bases, in that order; junction bases with no gene match: 2. CDR3 length: 16 amino acids. As DNA, the CDR3 is TGTGCCAGCAGCTCGGGACTAGCGGGAGGTACCGGGGAGCTGTTTTTT. Protein sequence: CASSSGLAGGTGELFF.

This chain uses TRBV29-1 with TRBJ1-3, with D uncertain. Trimming removed 6 bases from V and 0 bases from J, with 12 bases in between. Germline V gene sequence: CDR1 SQVTM, CDR2 ANQGSEA. CDR3 size: 14 residues. The DNA of the CDR3 is TGCAGCGTGGAGGACGGCTTCTCTGGAAACACCATATATTTT. Protein: CSVEDGFSGNTIYF.

The chain recombines TRBV28 with TRBJ1-5; perhaps TRBD1 as D (6 bases). The germline CDR1 and CDR2 sequences are MDHEN and SYDVKM. The CDR3 is 13 amino acids. Trimming cost V 6 bases and J 7 bases, with 13 bases left between them. The CDR3 spells CASRVDRRQPQHF. CDR3 DNA sequence: TGTGCCAGCAGGGTGGACAGAAGGCAGCCCCAGCATTTT.

The J gene is TRBJ2-3, the V gene TRBV6-5; D is unresolved. V was clipped by 5 bases and J by 1 base, with 7 bases between them. This CDR3 has 13 amino acids. The germline V gene encodes CDR1 MNHEY and CDR2 SVGAGI. The CDR3 DNA is TGTGCCAGCAGTAATCGTGGCACAGATACGCAGTATTTT. Protein: CASSNRGTDTQYF.

J is TRBJ2-7 and V is TRBV27; 8 bases are a match to TRBD1. The junction had 8 bases not matched to a gene; V was cut back by 2 bases and J by 5 bases. The CDR3 runs 15 residues. Per the germline V gene, CDR1 is MNHEY and CDR2 is SMNVEV (reference sequence). Written as DNA, the CDR3 is TGTGCCAGCAGTTTACAAGGACAGGGTGTCAACGAGCAGTACTTC. It translates to CASSLQGQGVNEQYF.

The chain carries TRBV4-1 and TRBJ1-5; D is perhaps TRBD1 (5 bases). Germline CDR1 reads MGHRA; CDR2 reads YSYEKL. V was clipped by 0 bases and J by 0 bases, with 9 bases between them. This CDR3 has 16 residues. The CDR3 nucleotides are TGCGCCAGCAGCCAAGAGTTAGGGGCTAGCAATCAGCCCCAGCATTTT. Translated, it gives CASSQELGASNQPQHF.

The chain couples TRBV11-3 to TRBJ2-3; no clear D gene. This CDR3 comprises 13 residues. V lost 4 bases and J 6 bases, leaving 11 bases between the germline ends. Germline V CDR1 and CDR2: SGHNT, YENEEA. DNA of the CDR3: TGTGCCAGCAGCTCCCTTTTCGGGGATACGCAGTATTTT. Its translation is CASSSLFGDTQYF.

The chain couples TRBV18 to TRBJ1-1; D gene unclear. Between the trimmed V and J ends, which lost 1 base and 3 bases, there was a span of 12 bases. The CDR3 sequence is 15 residues long. CDR1 KGHSH and CDR2 LQKENI come from the germline V gene. CDR3 residues: CASSPLGGRDTEAFF. Here the CDR3 DNA reads TGTGCCAGCTCACCACTGGGTGGGCGCGACACTGAAGCTTTCTTT.

As DNA, the CDR3 is TGTGCCAGCAGCCAGAGGACAGGGCCCGATCATAGCAATCAGCCCCAGCATTTT. Its translation: CASSQRTGPDHSNQPQHF. This rearrangement joins TRBV4-2 to TRBJ1-5, with 8 nucleotides matching TRBD1. The V and J ends lost 3 bases and 0 bases, in that order; junction bases with no gene match: 10. This CDR3 is built from 18 residues. Germline V CDR1 and CDR2: LGHNA, YNFKEQ.

The genes are TRBV5-6 and TRBJ1-3, with D perhaps matching TRBD1 (5 bases). Per the germline V gene, CDR1 is SGHDT and CDR2 is YYEEEE. V dropped 1 base and J dropped 4 bases, with 12 bases sitting between them. There are 15 residues in the CDR3. The CDR3 protein is CASSLSGGAGNTIYF. The CDR3, as DNA: TGTGCCAGCAGCTTGTCGGGGGGAGCAGGAAACACCATATATTTT. Using reference TRBV5-6 and TRBJ1-3 for the parts outside the CDR3, the full variable domain is DAGVTQSPTHLIKTRGQQVTLRCSPKSGHDTVSWYQQALGQGPQFIFQYYEEEERQRGNFPDRFSGHQFPNYSSELNVNALLLGDSALYLCASSLSGGAGNTIYFGEGSWLTVV.

This chain joins TRBV5-4 and TRBJ2-5; D uncertain. The CDR3 loop spans 13 amino acids. Trimming took 4 bases from V and 3 from J, leaving 10 bases between them. Germline V gene lookup returns CDR1 SGHNT and CDR2 YYREEE (reference sequence). Here the CDR3 DNA reads TGTGCCAGCAGCCGCTTGGCCGAAGAGACCCAGTACTTC. Encoded protein: CASSRLAEETQYF.

The chain joins TRBV5-6 to TRBJ2-3; 7 bases are shared with TRBD2. The CDR3 is made up of 16 amino acids. J gave up 6 bases and V 4 bases, and 14 bases lay outside the gene matches. Germline V lookup: CDR1 SGHDT, CDR2 YYEEEE. The CDR3 here is CASSTRLAGKKDTQYF. In DNA, the CDR3 is TGTGCCAGCAGCACCAGACTAGCAGGAAAGAAGGATACGCAGTATTTT.

The V call is TRBV3-1 (or the pseudogene TRBV3-2), the J call TRBJ2-1; TRBD2 might be the D (6 bases). CDR1 and CDR2 (germline): LGHDT, YNNKEL (reference sequence). CDR3 length: 15 amino acids. Trimming removed 4 bases from V and 12 bases from J, with 22 bases in between. CDR3 bases: TGTGCCAGCAGCCCCCCGATCGGCGGGATCCCCGGGCAGTTCTTC. It translates to CASSPPIGGIPGQFF.

The gene calls are TRBV29-1 and TRBJ2-7, with D possibly TRBD1 on 6 matching bases. Between the trimmed V and J ends, which lost 3 bases and 2 bases, there was a span of 11 bases. In germline, CDR1 is SQVTM, CDR2 ANQGSEA. This CDR3 is 13 amino acids long. The CDR3 loop reads CSVEDSETYEQYF. Written as DNA, the CDR3 is TGCAGCGTTGAGGACAGCGAAACCTACGAGCAGTACTTC.